Listed here are 12 T cell receptor beta chains from one sample, sequenced in a study of identical twins. A single record per CDR3 protein comes from TCRdb applying MiXCR to the 5' RACE reads. The sample carries about 660,000 distinct CDR3 sequences, under 9% recorded once. This sample also appeared in a second study, on yellow fever vaccine responses in identical twins.

The sample consisted of PBMCs. The receptors here all came from a woman aged 18-29 years in good health.

This clonotype was counted between two and nine times. This chain connects TRBV28 to TRBJ2-2, with TRBD2 matching over 13 bases. V trimming: 6 bases; J trimming: 0 bases; junction bases outside the gene matches: 10. This CDR3 contains 19 residues. Germline V lookup: CDR1 MDHEN, CDR2 SYDVKM. The CDR3 sequence is CASRSMGLAGYANTGELFF. The CDR3 region has the DNA TGTGCCAGCAGGAGCATGGGACTAGCGGGGTACGCGAACACCGGGGAGCTGTTTTTT.

This clonotype was seen more than once but under ten times. The chain uses TRBV25-1 and TRBJ2-7; TRBD2 matches at 7 bases. Trimming took 4 bases from V and 7 from J; bases not matched to a gene: 10. Germline V gene lookup returns CDR1 MGHDK and CDR2 SYGVNS. CDR3 length: 14 residues. CDR3 in amino acids: CASSGGRVGGEQYF. Here the CDR3 DNA reads TGTGCCAGCAGTGGGGGGAGGGTAGGAGGAGAGCAGTACTTC.

This clonotype has a handful of counts. The rearrangement uses TRBV28 and TRBJ2-1, with D uncertain. This CDR3 is 13 amino acids long. V dropped 8 bases and J dropped 4 bases, with 12 bases sitting between them. Germline values: CDR1 MDHEN, CDR2 SYDVKM. CDR3 coding DNA: TGTGCCAGCCCCTTGGGCCGATACAATGAGCAGTTCTTC. Its translation is CASPLGRYNEQFF. The complete variable domain, with remaining parts taken from reference TRBV28 and TRBJ2-1, reads DVKVTQSSRYLVKRTGEKVFLECVQDMDHENMFWYRQDPGLGLRLIYFSYDVKMKEKGDIPEGYSVSREKKERFSLILESASTNQTSMYLCASPLGRYNEQFFGPGTRLTVL.

In this sample, this clonotype turned up many times. This chain links TRBV7-2 with TRBJ2-4, with D possibly matching TRBD2 (7 bases). Trimming removed 2 bases at V and 8 bases at J, with 13 bases between. Germline V gene lookup returns CDR1 SGHTA and CDR2 FQGNSA. This CDR3 has 14 amino acids. Here the CDR3 DNA reads TGTGCCAGCAGCTTATTGTCGGGGGGCGACATTCAGTACTTC. Protein product: CASSLLSGGDIQYF.

This clonotype was seen a handful of times. J is TRBJ2-7 and V is TRBV5-1, with TRBD1 matching over 9 bases. Germline CDR1 and CDR2: SGHRS and YFSETQ. The CDR3 has 15 residues. Trimming removed 4 bases from V and 3 bases from J; junction bases left unmatched: 8. The CDR3 region has the DNA TGCGCCAGCAGCCGCATCGACAGGGGGTTCTACGAGCAGTACTTC. Its protein product is CASSRIDRGFYEQYF.

This clonotype occurred many times. The rearrangement uses TRBV15 and TRBJ2-1, with D uncertain. CDR3 length: 14 residues. Germline V CDR1 and CDR2: LNHNV, YYDKDF (reference sequence). V shed 6 bases and J shed 8 bases, with 17 bases lying between them. The CDR3 loop reads CATRPVGSLDEQFF. Here the CDR3 DNA reads TGTGCCACCAGACCCGTGGGATCCTTGGATGAGCAGTTCTTC.

This clonotype has only a few counts. The chain recombines TRBV4-3 with TRBJ2-3; D gene ambiguous. This CDR3 comprises 15 residues. The germline V and J ends were trimmed by 0 bases and 5 bases, with 12 bases remaining between them. Germline values: CDR1 LGHNA, CDR2 YSLEER. The CDR3 DNA reads as TGCGCCAGCAGCCAAGATAAGGTTCACGGAGATACGCAGTATTTT. As protein: CASSQDKVHGDTQYF.

This clonotype was counted many times. CDR3 sequence: CASSQKQGQPQHF. The DNA for the CDR3 is TGTGCCAGCAGCCAAAAACAGGGCCAGCCCCAGCATTTT. V usage is TRBV7-2 and J usage is TRBJ1-5, with D possibly TRBD1 on 6 matching bases. The CDR3 is 13 residues long. Trimming cost V 5 bases and J 7 bases, with 12 bases left between them. The germline CDR1 and CDR2 sequences are SGHTA and FQGNSA.

The chain couples TRBV24-1 to TRBJ2-1; 8 nucleotides line up with TRBD2. J was trimmed by 5 bases and V by 1 base; bases with no gene match: 6. The germline CDR1 and CDR2 sequences are KGHDR and SFDVKD. The length of the CDR3 is 16 residues. CDR3 nucleotide sequence: TGTGCCACCAGTGATTTCTGGGTAGCGGGAAACAATGAGCAGTTCTTC. Protein product: CATSDFWVAGNNEQFF.

This sequence joins TRBV18 and TRBJ2-5; D is undetermined. Between the trimmed V and J ends, which lost 9 bases and 2 bases, there was a span of 19 bases. The CDR3 totals 15 residues. Germline V gene data show CDR1 as KGHSH and CDR2 as LQKENI. CDR3: CASRKPNSIQETQYF. CDR3 DNA: TGTGCCAGTCGCAAGCCTAACAGTATTCAAGAGACCCAGTACTTC.

This clonotype was seen a handful of times. The chain recombines TRBV12-3 or TRBV12-4 with TRBJ2-1; no firm D call. The V gene lost 2 bases and the J gene lost 8 bases, with 19 bases spanning the gap. This CDR3 has 16 residues. The CDR3 reads CASSLFGQLGGHEQFF. CDR3 nucleotides: TGTGCCAGCAGTTTATTCGGGCAGCTGGGTGGACATGAGCAGTTCTTC.

This clonotype was counted between two and nine times. This chain uses TRBV25-1 with TRBJ1-3; D uncertain. Germline V gives CDR1 MGHDK, CDR2 SYGVNS. This CDR3 comprises 13 residues. V dropped 7 bases and J dropped 2 bases, with 9 bases sitting between them. CDR3 region: CASMFGPGNTIYF. The CDR3 DNA is TGTGCCAGCATGTTTGGACCTGGAAACACCATATATTTT.